Included here is one TCR beta chain sequence, with context. The antigen is undetermined. It was the library that attached unique molecular identifiers to individual cDNA molecules. TCRdb re-called the RACE reads through MiXCR, storing one row per CDR3 protein. The table lists 280,000 or so distinct CDR3 sequences, around 7% of them singletons. Per germline, CDR1 ENHRY and CDR2 SYGVKD. V was shortened by 7 bases and J by 4 bases, with 19 bases between the two germline ends. The CDR3 contains 16 residues. Time point indicated: pre-sensitization, week 0. Indicated treatment: therapeutic diphenylcyclopropenone sensitization with weekly scalp DPC. Alopecia patients deemed DPC-suitable, aged 18 to 70, excluding pregnancy. This specimen belongs to a study of human T cells and chemical hapten exposure. The overall study: Small pooled library volume differences chiefly drove per-sample TCR yield variation. Study conclusions and caveats: TCRs at high frequency, those above 1 in 1000, did not change with DPC sensitization.

This clonotype was obtained from a man between 18 and 29 years old with alopecia areata. Some clones in this sample may be carry-over from other donors' samples. The source material was whole blood, sampled in connection with sensitization to the hapten diphenylcyclopropenone (DPC). J is TRBJ2-2 and V is TRBV10-3; no reliable D call. The DNA of the CDR3 is TGTGCCATCACCACGGGTGGGATCATGAGCACCGGGGAGCTGTTTTTT. It is translated as CAITTGGIMSTGELFF.